This section outlines one TCR beta chain sequence together with its context. This clone was found a few times. Its binding antigen is unknown. No qualities accompany the bases; no much larger clone lies one base away. The data are from a study of blood T cell repertoires in COVID-19 (dated by TCRdb to 2020 to 2021). Turning to the overall study: Collaborator samples came from the United States, Italy and Spain and covered acute and convalescent phases of COVID-19. The material from the prospective study consisted of cDNA or gDNA derived from T cells, B-cell-depleted T cells, or PBMCs. Subjects who had been exposed to COVID-19, were actively infected with it, or had recovered from it provided the deeply sampled blood TCRbeta repertoires that made up the dataset. The repertoires were released in a freely available public database intended as a resource for research on the immune response to SARS-CoV-2. Samples were obtained from the ongoing ImmuneRACE study (first 160 participants) and from over 1,000 subjects provided by 6 global collaborators. Nearly every sample came with metadata listing a de-identified subject ID, COVID-19 status, age in years and sex. Where HLA class I and class II types were available, the types were taken from metadata supplied by the sample provider, not from assay-based typing. Study-level results and caveats: Clinical and demographic metadata were provided uncurated, with the amount varying by source and participant.

Whole blood was collected in K2EDTA tubes by collaborating institutions according to the institutions' own protocols. For TCRbeta analysis, collaborators shipped samples as frozen whole blood, isolated PBMCs, or DNA extracted from either of those sample types. Taken from cysteine to phenylalanine, the CDR3 has 12 residues. The entry retains the CDR3 DNA only, 36 bases that are in frame from base 1. CDR1 and CDR2 (MNHEY, SVGAGI) derive from the germline V gene. V gives up 10 bases and J gives up 5 bases, and the segment between their germline ends measures 12 bases. TCRbeta CDR3 regions were amplified from genomic DNA by means of the immunoSEQ Assay, a bias-controlled multiplex PCR. In the source study's methods: Within the assay, amplification of reference gene primers was used to estimate how many nucleated cells each sample contained. To quantify the absolute abundance of each unique TCRbeta CDR3 rearrangement, sequence reads were collapsed and filtered. For each sample, productive Simpson clonality was calculated as the square root of Simpson's diversity index over productive rearrangements. Sourced from immuneACCESS, this table was stored by TCRdb with only in-frame sequences that have V and J called. A share of the clones is absent; for the studies checked, an unresolved V gene accounts for under half, and the remainder has no known explanation. The V and J calls and clone size come from that table; D and trimming were worked out from the DNA. The sample table contains roughly 97,000 clones; only one count was recorded for 82% of them. More than 4.5% of the sample is held by the ten biggest clonotypes.

This TCR was sampled from a man between 60 and 75 years old with acute or convalescent COVID-19. The specimen sequenced was peripheral blood. The receptor chain draws on TRBV6-5 and TRBJ1-5, with no confidently assigned D gene. The CDR3 loop reads CAIGEADQPQHF. The DNA sequence is given as TGTGCCATAGGAGAGGCAGATCAGCCCCAGCATTTT.